Below are 8 T cell receptor beta chains sequenced from a single sample in a study of neoadjuvant nivolumab and ipilimumab in lung cancer. Repertoires were generated with immunoSEQ multiplex PCR, while TCRdb's copy carries only in-frame clones and drops some. The sample has 7,000 to 9,500 clones, approximately 87% seen once. Sample: tumor tissue, taken after neoadjuvant nivolumab, alone or with ipilimumab, at or shortly before surgery. The receptors come from an adult with non-small cell lung cancer.

V usage is TRBV7-2 and J usage is TRBJ1-3; unclear D gene. This CDR3 has 15 residues. V dropped 2 bases and J dropped 0 bases, with 8 bases sitting between them. Germline V gene lookup returns CDR1 SGHTA and CDR2 FQGNSA. The CDR3 DNA is TGTGCCAGCAGCTTATATCAGGTCTCTGGAAACACCATATATTTT. It is translated as CASSLYQVSGNTIYF.

This chain joins TRBV7-9 and TRBJ1-1; D possibly corresponds to TRBD1 (6 bases). CDR3 length: 14 amino acids. The germline V gene encodes CDR1 SEHNR and CDR2 FQNEAQ (reference sequence). Trimming removed 5 bases from V and 7 bases from J, with 17 bases in between. CDR3 sequence: CASSPPRGSIEAFF. The CDR3 bases are TGTGCCAGCAGCCCGCCCAGGGGCTCGATTGAAGCTTTCTTT.

The chain combines TRBV18 with TRBJ1-2; possibly TRBD1 for D (5 bases). The CDR3 totals 14 residues. Germline values: CDR1 KGHSH, CDR2 LQKENI. The V gene lost 6 bases and the J gene lost 4 bases, with 15 bases spanning the gap. The CDR3 sequence is CASSPEGAIYGYTF. In nucleotides, the CDR3 is TGTGCCAGCTCCCCCGAAGGGGCCATCTATGGCTACACCTTC.

V gene TRBV5-1 combines with J gene TRBJ2-1; 12 bases map to TRBD2. Germline loops: CDR1 SGHRS, CDR2 YFSETQ. V dropped 5 bases and J dropped 12; count of bases not matched to a gene: 9. The CDR3 runs to 14 residues. The chain's CDR3 is CASSPTSGGTMQFF. In nucleotides, the CDR3 is TGCGCCAGCAGTCCGACTAGCGGGGGAACGATGCAGTTCTTC. The full variable domain, its missing parts supplied by reference TRBV5-1 and TRBJ2-1, is KAGVTQTPRYLIKTRGQQVTLSCSPISGHRSVSWYQQTPGQGLQFLFEYFSETQRNKGNFPGRFSGRQFSNSRSEMNVSTLELGDSALYLCASSPTSGGTMQFFGPGTRLTVL.

This rearrangement joins TRBV5-4 to TRBJ2-4; 13 nucleotides align to TRBD2. The V segment lost 1 base and the J segment 7 bases; nucleotides outside the gene matches: 5. Per germline, CDR1 SGHNT and CDR2 YYREEE (reference sequence). This CDR3 has 16 amino acids. CDR3 DNA sequence: TGTGCCAGCAGCTTGACTAGCGGGAGGGCGGGGAACATTCAGTACTTC. Encoded protein: CASSLTSGRAGNIQYF. The whole variable domain, filled in from reference TRBV5-4 and TRBJ2-4, reads ETGVTQSPTHLIKTRGQQVTLRCSSQSGHNTVSWYQQALGQGPQFIFQYYREEENGRGNFPPRFSGLQFPNYSSELNVNALELDDSALYLCASSLTSGRAGNIQYFGAGTRLSVL.

This chain connects TRBV2 to TRBJ2-7, with D possibly TRBD1 on 6 matching bases. This CDR3 region has 13 residues. From germline, CDR1 is SNHLY and CDR2 FYNNEI. Trimming left V 6 bases short and J 4 bases short, with 13 bases between. The CDR3 here is CASRRTDRYEQYF. The CDR3 nucleotides are TGTGCCAGCAGGCGGACAGATCGATACGAGCAGTACTTC. Drawing the rest from reference TRBV2 and TRBJ2-7, the complete variable domain is EPEVTQTPSHQVTQMGQEVILRCVPISNHLYFYWYRQILGQKVEFLVSFYNNEISEKSEIFDDQFSVERPDGSNFTLKIRSTKLEDSAMYFCASRRTDRYEQYFGPGTRLTVT.

This sequence joins TRBV2 and TRBJ1-6; a possible D gene is TRBD1 (6 bases). Germline assignment: CDR1 SNHLY and CDR2 FYNNEI. This CDR3 has 12 amino acids. The V end lost 5 bases, the J end lost 14 bases, and 13 bases lay between the germline ends. The CDR3 loop is CASSKTGSSLHF. The CDR3 nucleotides are TGTGCCAGCAGTAAAACAGGGTCATCCCTCCACTTT.

The chain employs TRBV6-5 and TRBJ2-1; D is uncertain. Between the trimmed V and J ends, which lost 2 bases and 7 bases, there was a span of 9 bases. Germline V lookup: CDR1 MNHEY, CDR2 SVGAGI. This CDR3 region has 13 residues. The CDR3 loop is CASSYLGENEQFF. The CDR3 nucleotides are TGTGCCAGCAGTTACCTAGGCGAAAATGAGCAGTTCTTC.